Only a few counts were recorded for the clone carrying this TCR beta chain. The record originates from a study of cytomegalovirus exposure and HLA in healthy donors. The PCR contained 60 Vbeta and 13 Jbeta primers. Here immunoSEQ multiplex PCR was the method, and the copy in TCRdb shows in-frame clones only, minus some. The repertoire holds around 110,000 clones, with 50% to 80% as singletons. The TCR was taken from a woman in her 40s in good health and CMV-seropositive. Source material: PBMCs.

Here the CDR3 DNA reads TGTGCCAGCAGCTTACTAGCGGGAGGGGGTGAGCAGTTCTTC. Amino acid sequence: CASSLLAGGGEQFF. This sequence joins TRBV11-2 and TRBJ2-1, with 12 bases that match TRBD2. This CDR3 has 14 residues. The germline CDR1 and CDR2 sequences are SGHAT and FQNNGV. With 2 bases clipped from V and 9 bases from J, the junction kept 2 bases outside the gene matches.